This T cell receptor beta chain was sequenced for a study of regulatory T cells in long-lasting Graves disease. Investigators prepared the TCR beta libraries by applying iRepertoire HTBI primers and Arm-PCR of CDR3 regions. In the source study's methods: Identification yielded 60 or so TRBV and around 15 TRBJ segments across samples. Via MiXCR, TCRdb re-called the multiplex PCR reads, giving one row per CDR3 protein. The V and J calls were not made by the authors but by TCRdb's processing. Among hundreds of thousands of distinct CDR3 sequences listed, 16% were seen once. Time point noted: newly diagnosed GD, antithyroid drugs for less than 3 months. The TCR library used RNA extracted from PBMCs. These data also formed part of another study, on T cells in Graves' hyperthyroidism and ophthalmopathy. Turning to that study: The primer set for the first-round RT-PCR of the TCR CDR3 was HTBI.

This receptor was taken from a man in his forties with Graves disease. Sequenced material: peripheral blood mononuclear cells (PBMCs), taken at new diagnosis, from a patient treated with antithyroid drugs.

CDR3 DNA: TGTGCCAGCAGTGAAAGCTGGGGTGGCTACACCTTC. Translation: CASSESWGGYTF. This chain uses TRBV6-2 or TRBV6-3 with TRBJ1-2; no clear D. CDR3 size: 12 residues. CDR1 is MNHEY, CDR2 SVGEGT, per germline. Between the trimmed V and J ends, which lost 5 bases and 7 bases, there was a span of 11 bases.